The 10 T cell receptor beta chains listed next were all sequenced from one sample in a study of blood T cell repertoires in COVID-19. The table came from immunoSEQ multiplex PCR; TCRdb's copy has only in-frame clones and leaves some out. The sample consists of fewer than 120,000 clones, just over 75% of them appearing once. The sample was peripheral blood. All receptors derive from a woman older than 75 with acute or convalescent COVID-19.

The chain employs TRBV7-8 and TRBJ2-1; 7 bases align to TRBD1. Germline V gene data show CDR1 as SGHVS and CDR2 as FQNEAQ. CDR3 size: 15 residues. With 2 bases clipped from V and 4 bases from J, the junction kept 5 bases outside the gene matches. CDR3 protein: CASSLRDRGYNEQFF. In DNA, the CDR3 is TGTGCCAGCAGCTTACGGGACAGAGGGTACAATGAGCAGTTCTTC.

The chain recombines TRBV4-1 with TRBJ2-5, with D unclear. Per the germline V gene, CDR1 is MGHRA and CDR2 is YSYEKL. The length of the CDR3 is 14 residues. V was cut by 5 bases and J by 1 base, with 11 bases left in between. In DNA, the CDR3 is TGCGCCAGCAGCTCTGGGCCGATCCAAGAGACCCAGTACTTC. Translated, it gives CASSSGPIQETQYF.

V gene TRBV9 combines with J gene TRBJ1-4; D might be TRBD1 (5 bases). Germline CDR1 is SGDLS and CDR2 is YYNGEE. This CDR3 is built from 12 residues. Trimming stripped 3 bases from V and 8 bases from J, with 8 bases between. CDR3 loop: CASSDWTEKLFF. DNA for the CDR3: TGTGCCAGCAGCGACTGGACAGAAAAACTGTTTTTT. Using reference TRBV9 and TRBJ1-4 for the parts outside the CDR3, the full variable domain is DSGVTQTPKHLITATGQRVTLRCSPRSGDLSVYWYQQSLDQGLQFLIQYYNGEERAKGNILERFSAQQFPDLHSELNLSSLELGDSALYFCASSDWTEKLFFGSGTQLSVL.

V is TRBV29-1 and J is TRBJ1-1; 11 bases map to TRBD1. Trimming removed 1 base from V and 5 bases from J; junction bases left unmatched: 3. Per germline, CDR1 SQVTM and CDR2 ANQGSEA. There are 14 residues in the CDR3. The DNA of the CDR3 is TGCAGCGTTGAAGGGGGACAGGGGGGAACTGAAGCTTTCTTT. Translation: CSVEGGQGGTEAFF. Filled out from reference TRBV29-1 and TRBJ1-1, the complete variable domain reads SAVISQKPSRDICQRGTSLTIQCQVDSQVTMMFWYRQQPGQSLTLIATANQGSEATYESGFVIDKFPISRPNLTFSTLTVSNMSPEDSSIYLCSVEGGQGGTEAFFGQGTRLTVV.

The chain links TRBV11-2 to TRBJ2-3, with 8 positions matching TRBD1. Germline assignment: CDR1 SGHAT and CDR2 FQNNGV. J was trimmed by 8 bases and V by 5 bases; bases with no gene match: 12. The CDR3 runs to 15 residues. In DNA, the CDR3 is TGTGCCAGCAGCAGAACGACAGGGGAAACCCTTACGCAGTATTTT. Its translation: CASSRTTGETLTQYF.

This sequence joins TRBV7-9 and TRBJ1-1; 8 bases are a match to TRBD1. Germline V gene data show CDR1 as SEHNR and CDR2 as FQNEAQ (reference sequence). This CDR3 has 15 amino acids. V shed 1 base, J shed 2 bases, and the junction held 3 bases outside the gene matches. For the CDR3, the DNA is TGTGCCAGCAGCTTAGGGGACAGGATCAACACTGAAGCTTTCTTT. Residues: CASSLGDRINTEAFF. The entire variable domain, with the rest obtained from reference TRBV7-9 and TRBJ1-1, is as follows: DTGVSQNPRHKITKRGQNVTFRCDPISEHNRLYWYRQTLGQGPEFLTYFQNEAQLEKSRLLSDRFSAERPKGSFSTLEIQRTEQGDSAMYLCASSLGDRINTEAFFGQGTRLTVV.

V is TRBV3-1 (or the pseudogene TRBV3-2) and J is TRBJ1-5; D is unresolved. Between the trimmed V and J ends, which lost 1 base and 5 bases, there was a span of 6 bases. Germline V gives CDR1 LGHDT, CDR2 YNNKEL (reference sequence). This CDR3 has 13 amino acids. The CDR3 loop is CASSQAPHQPQHF. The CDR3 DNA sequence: TGTGCCAGCAGCCAAGCCCCTCATCAGCCCCAGCATTTT.

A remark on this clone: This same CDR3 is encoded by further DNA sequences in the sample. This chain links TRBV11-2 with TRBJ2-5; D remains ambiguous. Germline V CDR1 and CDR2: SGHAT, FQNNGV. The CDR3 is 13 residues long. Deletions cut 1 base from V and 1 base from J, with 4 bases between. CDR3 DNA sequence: TGTGCCAGCAGCTTAGGACTCCAAGAGACCCAGTACTTC. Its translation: CASSLGLQETQYF.

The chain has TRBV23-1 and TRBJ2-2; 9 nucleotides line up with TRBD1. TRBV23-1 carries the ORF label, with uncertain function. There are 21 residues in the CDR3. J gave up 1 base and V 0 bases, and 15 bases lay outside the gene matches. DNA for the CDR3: TGCGCCAGCAGTCAATCGTACAGGGACAGGGACTTTCTAATGAACACCGGGGAGCTGTTTTTT. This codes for CASSQSYRDRDFLMNTGELFF.

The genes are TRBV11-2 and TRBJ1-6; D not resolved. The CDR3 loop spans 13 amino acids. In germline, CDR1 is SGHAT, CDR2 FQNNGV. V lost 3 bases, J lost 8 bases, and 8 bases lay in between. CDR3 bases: TGTGCCAGCAGCTTCACTGAAGATTCACCCCTCCACTTT. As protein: CASSFTEDSPLHF.